This T cell receptor (beta chain) stems from a study of CD8 T cells in ankylosing spondylitis. Germline CDR1 and CDR2: LGHNA and YSLEER. The CDR3 is 14 amino acids. Trimming left V 1 base short and J 1 base short, with 8 bases between. Findings of the study overall: What appeared characteristic of ankylosing spondylitis blood was a TCR beta motif of eight highly homologous variants. The clones that were linked to disease were reported to be significantly enriched in matched synovial fluid samples from ankylosing spondylitis patients. Previously reported in reactive arthritis synovial fluid and blood were some of the motif variants.

TCRdb fed the 5' RACE reads into MiXCR, producing one record per CDR3 protein. Here the sample spans fewer than 500,000 distinct CDR3 sequences, around 24% being singletons. On this clonotype: Its target is unknown.

The TCR was taken from a male donor with ankylosing spondylitis. Sequencing used blood, either unsorted or a sorted T cell fraction (not recorded which). The rearrangement links TRBV4-3 to TRBJ2-7; no firm D call. CDR3 protein: CASSQGFPSYEQYF. In nucleotides, the CDR3 is TGCGCCAGCAGCCAAGGTTTCCCTTCCTACGAGCAGTACTTC.